The sequence of this T cell receptor beta chain was determined in a study of post-analysis software for immune sequencing data. At the level of the study: The disease courses spanned relapsing-remitting, secondary progressive and progressive-relapsing forms of multiple sclerosis. Whole-study results and caveats: Samples prepared in the same batch strongly co-clustered by F measure.

The TCR beta cDNA libraries contained unique molecular identifiers. The yield from roughly 1 to 10 million T cells was 500,000 or so cDNA molecules in total. One entry per CDR3 protein results from TCRdb running MiXCR on the PCR reads. The data show 150,000 to 200,000 distinct CDR3 sequences, about 30% seen once. About this clonotype: Its antigen is currently unknown.

Material: blood. This TCR was recovered from a girl aged 5-17 years with multiple sclerosis.

The CDR3 bases are TGTGCCAGCAGCTTCGCGGGGGGGGTGACTGAAGCTTTCTTT. It translates to CASSFAGGVTEAFF. The chain carries TRBV7-9 and TRBJ1-1, with D possibly being TRBD1 (5 bases). There are 14 residues in the CDR3. Germline CDR1 SEHNR, CDR2 FQNEAQ (reference sequence). V lost 3 bases and J lost 5, with 13 bases in between. The variable domain in full, completed from reference TRBV7-9 and TRBJ1-1, reads DTGVSQNPRHKITKRGQNVTFRCDPISEHNRLYWYRQTLGQGPEFLTYFQNEAQLEKSRLLSDRFSAERPKGSFSTLEIQRTEQGDSAMYLCASSFAGGVTEAFFGQGTRLTVV.